The sequence of this T cell receptor beta chain was determined in a study of neurological immune-mediated disorders. Study results and caveats: Private repertoires in all groups were suggested, as expanded clones shared no CDR3 amino acid sequences across subjects.

Time point here: longitudinal time-point 3. This clonotype occurred many times. What it binds is unknown. Synthesis of cDNA was performed by 5'RACE using 10-nucleotide random UMIs. Sequencing of 15-18 subjects in each run yielded over 180 million TCR-beta sequences. One entry per CDR3 protein results from TCRdb running MiXCR on the 5' RACE reads. Counted here are around 42,000 distinct CDR3 sequences, less than 15% occurring once; the ten biggest clones make up about 10%. Material: PBMCs. The clonotype was recovered from a man aged 25-45 years in good health.

CDR3 loop: CASSRTGLGDTQYF. The DNA of the CDR3 is TGCGCCAGCAGCCGGACAGGCTTAGGAGATACGCAGTATTTT. The V gene is TRBV5-1, the J gene TRBJ2-3; 7 positions agree with TRBD1. The CDR3 covers 14 residues. The germline V gene has CDR1 SGHRS and CDR2 YFSETQ. J was trimmed by 5 bases and V by 4 bases; bases with no gene match: 7.